Below, 25 T cell receptor beta chains from the same sample are listed, as sequenced in a study of T cell responses to AZD1222 COVID-19 vaccine. The protocol was immunoSEQ multiplex PCR, while the TCRdb copy is restricted to in-frame clones and leaves out a portion. The sample lists about 78,000 clones; approximately 86% were seen once. Sample: peripheral blood, taken on day 0 of AZD1222 vaccination. The receptors shown here come from an adult in good health.

The genes are TRBV25-1 and TRBJ1-3, with a tentative D call TRBD1 (5 bases). The CDR3 spans 16 residues. CDR1 MGHDK and CDR2 SYGVNS come from the germline V gene. V was pared by 5 bases and J by 4 bases, with 18 bases between. The CDR3 loop reads CASSPSFAGGGNTIYF. For the CDR3, the DNA is TGTGCCAGCAGTCCCAGTTTCGCTGGGGGAGGAAACACCATATATTTT.

This clone has only a few counts. The chain is built from TRBV3-1 (or the pseudogene TRBV3-2) and TRBJ2-4, with a possible D match to TRBD1 (6 bases). The germline V gene has CDR1 LGHDT and CDR2 YNNKEL (reference sequence). Trimming stripped 2 bases from V and 3 bases from J, with 8 bases between. The CDR3 has 14 residues. The CDR3: CASSQPQGKNIQYF. The CDR3 nucleotides read TGTGCCAGCAGCCAACCACAGGGCAAAAACATTCAGTACTTC.

This chain uses TRBV5-1 with TRBJ1-1; D gene uncertain. The V and J ends lost 4 bases and 5 bases respectively, with 12 bases between them. CDR1 is SGHRS and CDR2 is YFSETQ in the germline V gene. This CDR3 is built from 13 residues. The CDR3 DNA reads TGCGCCAGCAGCGAACGGAGAGAGACTGAAGCTTTCTTT. This codes for CASSERRETEAFF. Looking up the rest from reference TRBV5-1 and TRBJ1-1 gives the full variable domain: KAGVTQTPRYLIKTRGQQVTLSCSPISGHRSVSWYQQTPGQGLQFLFEYFSETQRNKGNFPGRFSGRQFSNSRSEMNVSTLELGDSALYLCASSERRETEAFFGQGTRLTVV.

The chain has TRBV15 and TRBJ2-3, with 11 bases identical to TRBD2. The CDR3 runs 17 residues. CDR1 is LNHNV, CDR2 YYDKDF, per germline (reference sequence). After removal of 0 bases from V and 1 base from J, the junction contained 3 bases not matched to a gene. The CDR3 DNA reads TGTGCCACCAGCAGAGAACTAGCGGGAGATGGCACAGATACGCAGTATTTT. Its protein product is CATSRELAGDGTDTQYF.

The chain has TRBV14 and TRBJ1-6; 7 bases align to TRBD1. V shed 4 bases and J 7 bases; nucleotides not matched to a gene: 10. Germline V gene sequence: CDR1 SGHDN, CDR2 FVKESK. This CDR3 comprises 16 residues. The CDR3 DNA reads as TGTGCCAGCAGCCCCGGGACAGTCGTACCCAATTCACCCCTCCACTTT. Amino acids: CASSPGTVVPNSPLHF.

This clone was observed a single time. Here the CDR3 omits its conserved ending phenylalanine or tryptophan, so a read error is the likely source. It is unclear where the CDR3 begins or ends on the DNA, so no DNA is shown, and the CDR3 is as TCRdb lists it. The genes are TRBV23-1 and TRBJ2-7; no DNA check was done on the table's D call, TRBD1. TRBV23-1 is given ORF status, its function remaining uncertain. From its first to its last residue, the CDR3 has 11 amino acids. The CDR3 spells CASSDRGLFGI.

J is TRBJ1-5 and V is TRBV6-4; D is unclear. Germline-derived CDR1 and CDR2 are MRHNA and SNTAGT. With 4 bases removed from V and 5 bases from J, the gap between germline ends came to 9 bases. The CDR3 is 13 amino acids. The CDR3 here is CASSVFTDQPQHF. CDR3 nucleotides: TGTGCCAGCAGTGTTTTCACCGATCAGCCCCAGCATTTT.

The V call is TRBV10-3, the J call TRBJ2-2; D remains ambiguous. Germline lookup yields CDR1 ENHRY and CDR2 SYGVKD. V gave up 4 bases and J gave up 6 bases, with 15 bases separating them. The CDR3 totals 15 residues. The DNA for the CDR3 is TGTGCCATCAGTGGTGGCTCTGGGCGCGCCGGGGAGCTGTTTTTT. Encoded protein: CAISGGSGRAGELFF.

The chain employs TRBV6-1 and TRBJ2-5; 8 bases fit TRBD1. The V and J ends lost 1 base and 4 bases, in that order; junction bases with no gene match: 5. Germline assignment: CDR1 MNHNS and CDR2 SASEGT. CDR3 size: 15 residues. The CDR3 spells CASSEETGGRETQYF. Written as DNA, the CDR3 is TGTGCCAGCAGTGAAGAAACAGGGGGACGAGAGACCCAGTACTTC.

The chain has TRBV10-3 and TRBJ1-6; D remains ambiguous. Between the trimmed V and J ends, which lost 5 bases and 4 bases, there was a span of 12 bases. Per germline, CDR1 ENHRY and CDR2 SYGVKD. The CDR3 runs to 15 residues. The chain's CDR3 is CAISPDGPYNSPLHF. The DNA of the CDR3 is TGTGCCATCAGTCCTGACGGTCCGTATAATTCACCCCTCCACTTT.

The chain has TRBV30 and TRBJ1-2; D is possibly TRBD1 (6 bases). The V end was cut by 2 bases, the J end by 8 bases, with 9 bases between. There are 11 residues in the CDR3. Germline V gene sequence: CDR1 GTSNPN, CDR2 SVGIG (reference sequence). This chain's CDR3 is CAWSNRAGYTF. In nucleotides, the CDR3 is TGTGCCTGGAGTAACAGGGCGGGCTACACCTTC.

V and J are TRBV11-3 and TRBJ2-7, with TRBD1 matching over 8 bases. Germline loops: CDR1 SGHNT, CDR2 YENEEA. CDR3 size: 16 residues. V shed 5 bases, J shed 0 bases, and the junction held 9 bases outside the gene matches. CDR3 amino acids: CASSPTPTGGSYEQYF. CDR3 DNA sequence: TGTGCCAGCAGCCCGACCCCCACAGGGGGCTCCTACGAGCAGTACTTC. The whole variable domain, remainder taken from reference TRBV11-3 and TRBJ2-7, is EAGVVQSPRYKIIEKKQPVAFWCNPISGHNTLYWYLQNLGQGPELLIRYENEEAVDDSQLPKDRFSAERLKGVDSTLKIQPAELGDSAVYLCASSPTPTGGSYEQYFGPGTRLTVT.

V and J are TRBV18 and TRBJ2-2; D perhaps matches TRBD1 (5 bases). Trimming left V 3 bases short and J 3 bases short, with 8 bases between. This CDR3 is built from 14 residues. The germline V gene encodes CDR1 KGHSH and CDR2 LQKENI. The CDR3 reads CASSPTAHTGELFF. The CDR3 nucleotides read TGTGCCAGCTCACCGACAGCCCACACCGGGGAGCTGTTTTTT. The variable domain in full, completed from reference TRBV18 and TRBJ2-2, reads NAGVMQNPRHLVRRRGQEARLRCSPMKGHSHVYWYRQLPEEGLKFMVYLQKENIIDESGMPKERFSAEFPKEGPSILRIQQVVRGDSAAYFCASSPTAHTGELFFGEGSRLTVL.

V gene TRBV10-3 combines with J gene TRBJ1-5, with D maybe TRBD1 (5 bases). V lost 0 bases and J lost 7, with 10 bases in between. The germline V gene encodes CDR1 ENHRY and CDR2 SYGVKD. The CDR3 loop spans 14 amino acids. The CDR3 reads CAISESGEGQPQHF. Written as DNA, the CDR3 is TGTGCCATCAGTGAGTCGGGGGAGGGACAGCCCCAGCATTTT.

The chain has TRBV7-2 and TRBJ2-2, with TRBD2 identical over 8 bases. The CDR3 extends over 17 amino acids. Germline V gene lookup returns CDR1 SGHTA and CDR2 FQGNSA. The V and J ends lost 2 bases and 1 base, in that order; junction bases with no gene match: 6. CDR3 DNA: TGTGCCAGCAGCTTATACGGGGGGGCGGTGAACACCGGGGAGCTGTTTTTT. It encodes CASSLYGGAVNTGELFF.

This chain joins TRBV6-2 or TRBV6-3 and TRBJ1-2, with D unresolved. V was clipped by 5 bases and J by 6 bases, with 19 bases between them. This CDR3 contains 15 residues. CDR1 is MNHEY and CDR2 is SVGEGT in the germline V gene. CDR3 sequence reads: CASSPGKNIIDGYTF. The CDR3 nucleotides are TGTGCCAGCAGTCCAGGCAAAAACATAATCGATGGCTACACCTTC.

This clone came up once. CDR3 nucleotide sequence: TGTGCCAGCAGTCCCCGCGGAGCGGGGAGCTCCTACGAGCAGTACTTC. Its protein product is CASSPRGAGSSYEQYF. This chain links TRBV27 with TRBJ2-7; 7 positions agree with TRBD2. From germline, CDR1 is MNHEY and CDR2 SMNVEV (reference sequence). The CDR3 spans 16 residues. Unmatched junction bases numbered 10, after V lost 5 bases and J lost 0 bases.

The CDR3 nucleotides read TGCAGCGGGAAGCGGGGCACAGATACGCAGTATTTT. Its translation: CSGKRGTDTQYF. The rearrangement joins TRBV29-1 to TRBJ2-3; TRBD2 is a possible D gene (6 bases). V gave up 7 bases and J gave up 1 base, with 9 bases separating them. Germline V gives CDR1 SQVTM, CDR2 ANQGSEA. This CDR3 region has 12 residues.

CDR3 sequence (DNA): TGTGCCAGCAGCCGAAAGGAGGGACCAAATGAAAAACTGTTTTTT. Protein sequence: CASSRKEGPNEKLFF. The chain joins TRBV7-9 to TRBJ1-4; D perhaps matches TRBD1 (5 bases). V was shortened by 5 bases and J by 5 bases, with 15 bases between the two germline ends. Germline CDR1 SEHNR, CDR2 FQNEAQ (reference sequence). The CDR3 has 15 amino acids.

This chain links TRBV5-1 with TRBJ2-2; D not certain. The CDR3 totals 12 residues. The V end lost 4 bases, the J end lost 2 bases, and 3 bases lay between the germline ends. Germline V gene data show CDR1 as SGHRS and CDR2 as YFSETQ. The CDR3 here is CASSVNTGELFF. CDR3 nucleotide sequence: TGCGCCAGCAGCGTAAACACCGGGGAGCTGTTTTTT.

This rearrangement joins TRBV5-1 to TRBJ1-3; possible D gene TRBD1, 6 bases. Trimming pared 6 bases from V and 0 bases from J, leaving 19 bases between. This CDR3 has 17 amino acids. The germline CDR1 and CDR2 sequences are SGHRS and YFSETQ. CDR3 amino acids: CASKAGEGFSSGNTIYF. The CDR3 DNA sequence: TGCGCCAGCAAGGCAGGGGAAGGGTTTTCCTCTGGAAACACCATATATTTT.

There are a few counts of this clone. The chain uses TRBV6-5 and TRBJ1-1, with 8 positions matching TRBD1. This CDR3 spans 14 amino acids. The trim removed 7 bases at V and 5 bases at J, leaving 9 bases unmatched. Germline-derived CDR1 and CDR2 are MNHEY and SVGAGI. The CDR3 sequence is CASTPDRAGTEAFF. CDR3 bases: TGTGCCAGCACCCCGGACAGGGCGGGTACTGAAGCTTTCTTT.

This clone has a single count. The chain couples TRBV28 to TRBJ1-5; D is undetermined. The CDR3 has 12 residues. Trimming left V 3 bases short and J 5 bases short, with 5 bases between. Germline CDR1 MDHEN, CDR2 SYDVKM. The chain's CDR3 is CASSLVDQPQHF. CDR3 sequence (DNA): TGTGCCAGCAGTTTGGTTGATCAGCCCCAGCATTTT.

This chain connects TRBV28 to TRBJ1-5; D uncertain. CDR3 length: 14 residues. Germline CDR1 reads MDHEN; CDR2 reads SYDVKM. Between the trimmed V and J ends, which lost 4 bases and 4 bases, there was a span of 11 bases. CDR3 nucleotide sequence: TGTGCCAGCAGTTACCGGACGGAAAATCAGCCCCAGCATTTT. It yields the protein CASSYRTENQPQHF.

This sequence joins TRBV13 and TRBJ1-1; the D gene is possibly TRBD1 (6 bases). V shed 5 bases and J shed 0 bases, with 19 bases lying between them. The CDR3 spans 17 residues. Germline V lookup: CDR1 PRHDT, CDR2 FYEKMQ (reference sequence). Written as DNA, the CDR3 is TGTGCCAGCAGCGGCTGGTCCCCAGGGGCCATGAACACTGAAGCTTTCTTT. Protein product: CASSGWSPGAMNTEAFF.